This passage covers 18 T cell receptor beta chains from one sample sequenced in a study of T cell repertoires in cytomegalovirus infection (dated by TCRdb to the late 2010s). Sequencing used an Illumina HiSeq 1500. TCRdb cleaned the public reads at Q25 with fastp, built clones with MiXCR and kept in-frame beta chains. Duplicate CDR3 protein sequences are folded into a single record with the most common DNA and genes. The sample has some 920,000 distinct CDR3 sequences on record, around 32% of them singletons. Around 15% of the sample goes to the ten largest clones. The treatment or condition label of this sample denotes: in vitro stimulation with specific CMV peptide epitopes to enrich CMV-specific T cells. What these receptors recognize is not known. The specimen was cultured CD8+ T cells from PBMCs, collected from culture after CMV antigen stimulation. Receptors were obtained from a human donor in good health (CMV status not recorded). Some clones in this sample may be carry-over from other donors' samples.

The chain employs TRBV4-1 and TRBJ2-1; D is possibly TRBD2 (6 bases). CDR3 size: 15 residues. From germline, CDR1 is MGHRA and CDR2 YSYEKL. The V and J ends lost 4 bases and 8 bases respectively, with 18 bases between them. CDR3 sequence: CASSPRLGSAHEQFF. In DNA form, the CDR3 reads TGCGCCAGCAGCCCCCGACTAGGTTCGGCGCATGAGCAGTTCTTC.

V and J are TRBV7-8 and TRBJ1-2, with D unclear. The germline V gene has CDR1 SGHVS and CDR2 FQNEAQ. The germline V and J ends were trimmed by 1 base and 4 bases, with 13 bases remaining between them. CDR3 length: 15 residues. CDR3 nucleotides: TGTGCCAGCAGCTTAGAAGGACCAGGCCGCTATGGCTACACCTTC. Its protein product is CASSLEGPGRYGYTF.

This clonotype was counted ten times or more. This chain connects TRBV7-6 to TRBJ2-1, with 8 positions matching TRBD1. The CDR3 totals 15 residues. Germline CDR1 and CDR2: SGHVS and FNYEAQ. V lost 5 bases and J lost 4; bases outside the gene matches: 7. The chain's CDR3 is CASSPRDRHYNEQFF. CDR3 coding DNA: TGTGCCAGCAGCCCGCGGGACAGGCATTACAATGAGCAGTTCTTC.

This clonotype was detected only a few times. The chain has TRBV5-6 and TRBJ1-5; D not resolved. Germline CDR1 SGHDT, CDR2 YYEEEE. This CDR3 is 16 amino acids long. Trimming stripped 0 bases from V and 3 bases from J, with 13 bases between. The CDR3 loop reads CASSLGRQGPNQPQHF. CDR3 nucleotide sequence: TGTGCCAGCAGCTTGGGTAGACAAGGCCCCAATCAGCCCCAGCATTTT. Looking up the rest from reference TRBV5-6 and TRBJ1-5 gives the full variable domain: DAGVTQSPTHLIKTRGQQVTLRCSPKSGHDTVSWYQQALGQGPQFIFQYYEEEERQRGNFPDRFSGHQFPNYSSELNVNALLLGDSALYLCASSLGRQGPNQPQHFGDGTRLSIL.

The J gene is TRBJ1-2, the V gene TRBV6-5; D unclear. The CDR3 is 14 residues long. Trimming stripped 4 bases from V and 4 bases from J, with 13 bases between. From germline, CDR1 is MNHEY and CDR2 SVGAGI. This CDR3 reads CASSSPSFFYGYTF. The CDR3 DNA is TGTGCCAGCAGTTCCCCATCCTTCTTCTATGGCTACACCTTC.

There are a few counts of this clonotype. The rearrangement links TRBV18 to TRBJ2-1; possibly TRBD1 for D (8 bases). This CDR3 spans 15 amino acids. From germline, CDR1 is KGHSH and CDR2 LQKENI. The V end was cut by 4 bases, the J end by 5 bases, with 15 bases between. Here the CDR3 reads CASSLNRGGNNEQFF. The DNA of the CDR3 is TGTGCCAGCTCACTCAACAGGGGGGGAAACAATGAGCAGTTCTTC. The full variable domain, with the rest looked up from reference TRBV18 and TRBJ2-1, is NAGVMQNPRHLVRRRGQEARLRCSPMKGHSHVYWYRQLPEEGLKFMVYLQKENIIDESGMPKERFSAEFPKEGPSILRIQQVVRGDSAAYFCASSLNRGGNNEQFFGPGTRLTVL.

This rearrangement joins TRBV28 to TRBJ2-2; 8 bases map to TRBD2. This CDR3 comprises 14 residues. Germline CDR1 reads MDHEN; CDR2 reads SYDVKM. Unmatched junction bases numbered 4, after V lost 6 bases and J lost 4 bases. CDR3 protein: CASSQSGGTGELFF. In DNA, the CDR3 is TGTGCCAGCAGCCAAAGCGGGGGCACCGGGGAGCTGTTTTTT. The entire variable domain, with the rest obtained from reference TRBV28 and TRBJ2-2, is as follows: DVKVTQSSRYLVKRTGEKVFLECVQDMDHENMFWYRQDPGLGLRLIYFSYDVKMKEKGDIPEGYSVSREKKERFSLILESASTNQTSMYLCASSQSGGTGELFFGEGSRLTVL.

This clonotype appeared a few times. V is TRBV7-6 and J is TRBJ1-3, with D uncertain. V was shortened by 1 base and J by 4 bases, with 11 bases between the two germline ends. CDR3 length: 15 residues. In germline, CDR1 is SGHVS, CDR2 FNYEAQ. The CDR3 sequence is CASSLGEAGGNTIYF. The CDR3 DNA is TGTGCCAGCAGCTTAGGAGAGGCGGGCGGAAACACCATATATTTT. Full variable domain (rest looked up from reference TRBV7-6 and TRBJ1-3): GAGVSQSPRYKVTKRGQDVALRCDPISGHVSLYWYRQALGQGPEFLTYFNYEAQQDKSGLPNDRFSAERPEGSISTLTIQRTEQRDSAMYRCASSLGEAGGNTIYFGEGSWLTVV.

This chain links TRBV10-3 with TRBJ2-1; D may be TRBD2 (7 bases). The length of the CDR3 is 14 residues. The germline V and J ends were trimmed by 1 base and 7 bases, with 11 bases remaining between them. CDR1 and CDR2 (germline): ENHRY, SYGVKD. The CDR3 reads CAISEWGGLNEQFF. CDR3 DNA: TGTGCCATCAGTGAGTGGGGGGGGCTTAATGAGCAGTTCTTC.

V and J are TRBV6-2 or TRBV6-3 and TRBJ2-2; 12 bases agree with TRBD2. CDR1 is MNHEY and CDR2 is SVGEGT in the germline V gene. The CDR3 runs to 18 residues. With 2 bases clipped from V and 3 bases from J, the junction kept 7 bases outside the gene matches. The CDR3 DNA sequence: TGTGCCAGCAGTTACACTAGCGGGGGGAAACCTTACACCGGGGAGCTGTTTTTT. Protein sequence: CASSYTSGGKPYTGELFF.

This clonotype came up a few times. The J gene is TRBJ2-1, the V gene TRBV11-2; 7 bases map to TRBD2. CDR3 length equals 15 residues. CDR1 and CDR2 (germline): SGHAT, FQNNGV. The junction had 6 bases not matched to a gene; V was cut back by 4 bases and J by 3 bases. CDR3 sequence (DNA): TGTGCCAGCAGCTACGAGCGGGGTTACTACAATGAGCAGTTCTTC. Translating it yields CASSYERGYYNEQFF.

This chain uses TRBV7-3 with TRBJ2-2; D may be TRBD2 (6 bases). The V gene lost 5 bases and the J gene lost 6 bases, with 16 bases spanning the gap. The CDR3 consists of 15 residues. Germline CDR1 reads SGHTA; CDR2 reads FQGTGA. The CDR3 nucleotides read TGTGCCAGCAGCCCCTACGGAGGGGAGGCCGGGGAGCTGTTTTTT. It encodes CASSPYGGEAGELFF.

The CDR3 loop reads CASSSTDRGPTEAFF. CDR3 DNA: TGCGCCAGCAGCTCCACCGACAGGGGGCCAACTGAAGCTTTCTTT. The rearrangement uses TRBV5-1 and TRBJ1-1; 10 bases match TRBD1. The CDR3 totals 15 residues. Germline lookup yields CDR1 SGHRS and CDR2 YFSETQ. J was trimmed by 5 bases and V by 3 bases; bases with no gene match: 7.

The table lists this clonotype with a few counts. This chain joins TRBV29-1 and TRBJ2-1, with 7 positions matching TRBD1. V dropped 2 bases and J dropped 0; count of bases not matched to a gene: 7. The germline V gene has CDR1 SQVTM and CDR2 ANQGSEA. CDR3 length equals 16 residues. Here the CDR3 reads CSVERLGDSSYNEQFF. In DNA form, the CDR3 reads TGCAGCGTTGAAAGGCTCGGGGACAGCTCCTACAATGAGCAGTTCTTC.

The chain is built from TRBV6-1 and TRBJ2-7; 7 nucleotides line up with TRBD2. The V and J ends lost 5 bases and 3 bases, in that order; junction bases with no gene match: 10. From germline, CDR1 is MNHNS and CDR2 SASEGT. The CDR3 totals 15 residues. This CDR3 reads CASSYKWWGGYEQYF. The DNA of the CDR3 is TGTGCCAGCAGTTACAAGTGGTGGGGGGGCTACGAGCAGTACTTC.

The chain joins TRBV6-1 to TRBJ2-7; the D is unclear. Trimming stripped 8 bases from V and 5 bases from J, with 13 bases between. The CDR3 contains 12 residues. The V gene's germline CDR1 is MNHNS and CDR2 SASEGT. The CDR3 loop is CASGSGVNEQYV. CDR3 bases: TGTGCCAGCGGTTCGGGTGTAAACGAGCAGTACGTC.

Comment on this clonotype: One end of the junction does not line up with germline, which may come from a read error. The rearrangement links TRBV5-8 to TRBJ1-5; 7 positions match TRBD1. From germline, CDR1 is SGHTS and CDR2 YDEGEE. The CDR3 covers 15 residues. This chain's CDR3 is CASSSGQAFNQPRHF. The CDR3 coding sequence is TGTGCCAGCAGCTCCGGACAGGCCTTCAATCAGCCCCGGCATTTT.

The chain recombines TRBV27 with TRBJ2-7, with 10 positions matching TRBD2. The CDR3 consists of 17 residues. CDR1 MNHEY and CDR2 SMNVEV come from the germline V gene (reference sequence). V gave up 2 bases and J gave up 6 bases; unmatched junction bases: 13. The CDR3 protein is CASSLGAELAGVGEQYF. In nucleotides, the CDR3 is TGTGCCAGCAGTTTAGGGGCGGAGCTAGCGGGGGTGGGCGAGCAGTACTTC.